This record covers a single T cell receptor beta chain. What it binds is not known. Germline V gene data show CDR1 as SGHTA and CDR2 as FQGTGA. V was shortened by 3 bases and J by 8 bases, with 12 bases between the two germline ends. CDR3 size: 13 residues. The data derive from a study of CD8+CD57+ T cells in acquired aplastic anemia. Study conclusions and caveats: Common to patients and controls were roughly 30 CD8+ CDR3 sequences.

Sequencing was done on patients that had shown CD8+CD57+ cell expansion by flow cytometry. The use of genomic DNA as template underpinned the TCR beta VDJ and CDR3 profiling. TCRdb re-called the reads through MiXCR, storing one row per CDR3 protein. The sample holds about 160,000 distinct CDR3 sequences; about 50% are singletons and the top ten take 25% to 35%. The sequencing input was sorted CD4+, CD8+, or CD8+CD57+ T cells (not recorded which) from PBMCs. The chain employs TRBV7-3 and TRBJ2-3; no clear D gene. This clonotype originated in a human donor with aplastic anemia. The CDR3 here is CASSLGISGTQYF. The CDR3 DNA sequence: TGTGCCAGCAGCTTGGGGATATCAGGTACGCAGTATTTT.